Included here is one T cell receptor (beta chain) sequence, with context. As yet, its antigen is unknown. The CDR3 has 15 residues. After removal of 2 bases from V and 4 bases from J, the junction contained 6 bases not matched to a gene. Germline V CDR1 and CDR2: SGHDT, YYEEEE. The data are from a study of cytomegalovirus exposure and HLA in healthy donors. The study's findings and limits: Most sequenced TCRs were rare (though some public TCRs occurred in many donors). It was found in a later analysis that first-cohort TCR clusters tended to co-occur in the 90 to 150 validation repertoires. Three CMV-associated chains were confirmed in vitro to be specific for CMV antigens.

Sequenced by immunoSEQ multiplex PCR; TCRdb stores in-frame clones only, minus some. The sample yields 130,000 to 150,000 clones, roughly nine tenths seen once. Among the approximately 110 subjects of the validation cohort, separate from the approximately 700-subject first cohort, were the donors. Sequenced material: PBMCs. This clonotype was obtained from a man aged 18 to 30 in good health and CMV-seronegative. The chain carries TRBV5-6 and TRBJ1-5; 7 positions agree with TRBD1. The CDR3 protein is CASSLFNRGNQPQHF. CDR3 DNA: TGTGCCAGCAGCTTATTTAACAGGGGAAATCAGCCCCAGCATTTT.